The 12 T cell receptor beta chains given below trace back to one sample, sequenced in a study of blood T cell repertoires in COVID-19. Sequencing was performed with immunoSEQ multiplex PCR; in TCRdb, only in-frame clones are kept and a portion is missing. The sample carries some 240,000 clones, about 90% recorded once. Sequencing used PBMCs or T cells enriched from blood (not recorded which). The receptors stem from a woman aged 40 to 55 who had been exposed to COVID-19.

The chain is built from TRBV28 and TRBJ1-5; D not resolved. Trimming pared 3 bases from V and 1 base from J, leaving 4 bases between. This CDR3 contains 13 residues. Germline loops: CDR1 MDHEN, CDR2 SYDVKM. The CDR3 DNA reads as TGTGCCAGCAGTTTCGCGAGCAATCAGCCCCAGCATTTT. It is translated as CASSFASNQPQHF.

The chain recombines TRBV21-1 with TRBJ2-3; the DNA was not used to check the table's D call, TRBD2. TRBV21-1 is designated a pseudogene. This CDR3 spans 16 amino acids. CDR3 sequence (DNA): TGTGCGTGTTCGGCTAGCGCTTATTTCGGCACAGATACGCAGTATTTT. Translating gives CACSASAYFGTDTQYF.

The chain links TRBV28 to TRBJ1-2; 7 positions agree with TRBD1. CDR3 size: 14 residues. The trim removed 6 bases at V and 4 bases at J, leaving 8 bases unmatched. CDR1 is MDHEN and CDR2 is SYDVKM in the germline V gene. The CDR3 loop reads CASRKPGTAYGYTF. The CDR3 DNA follows: TGTGCCAGCAGAAAACCCGGGACAGCCTATGGCTACACCTTC.

The chain links TRBV11-2 to TRBJ2-2; D perhaps matches TRBD1 (6 bases). Trimming cost V 5 bases and J 4 bases, with 11 bases left between them. Germline CDR1 is SGHAT and CDR2 is FQNNGV. The length of the CDR3 is 14 residues. CDR3 amino acids: CASSNLQGTGELFF. As DNA, the CDR3 is TGTGCCAGCAGCAACCTACAGGGCACCGGGGAGCTGTTTTTT.

The chain carries TRBV2 and TRBJ2-3, with 10 bases fitting TRBD2. This CDR3 is built from 17 residues. V gave up 9 bases and J gave up 1 base; unmatched junction bases: 13. Germline CDR1 is SNHLY and CDR2 is FYNNEI. DNA for the CDR3: TGTGCCAGACGGGACCTTACCGGGACTAGCGGCACAGATACGCAGTATTTT. Its protein is CARRDLTGTSGTDTQYF.

The chain recombines TRBV7-8 with TRBJ2-7; the D is unclear. Germline CDR1 reads SGHVS; CDR2 reads FQNEAQ. The CDR3 is made up of 12 amino acids. The V gene lost 5 bases and the J gene lost 2 bases, with 7 bases spanning the gap. CDR3 coding DNA: TGTGCCAGCAGCCCCCTAGCCTACGAGCAGTACTTC. This codes for CASSPLAYEQYF. Full variable domain (outside the CDR3, taken from reference TRBV7-8 and TRBJ2-7): GAGVSQSPRYKVAKRGQDVALRCDPISGHVSLFWYQQALGQGPEFLTYFQNEAQLDKSGLPSDRFFAERPEGSVSTLKIQRTQQEDSAVYLCASSPLAYEQYFGPGTRLTVT.

This chain connects TRBV12-3 or TRBV12-4 to TRBJ1-2; the D gene is possibly TRBD1 (6 bases). The V end was cut by 5 bases, the J end by 5 bases, with 12 bases between. The CDR3 sequence is 13 residues long. The CDR3 region has the DNA TGTGCCAGCAGTGAACCAGGGGTTTATGGCTACACCTTC. Residues: CASSEPGVYGYTF.

V and J are TRBV19 and TRBJ2-1; D is possibly TRBD1 (5 bases). V lost 2 bases, J lost 0 bases, and 11 bases lay in between. From germline, CDR1 is LNHDA and CDR2 SQIVND (reference sequence). This CDR3 region has 16 residues. CDR3 DNA: TGTGCCAGTAGTATAAGTCCAGGGCCCTCCTACAATGAGCAGTTCTTC. Amino acid sequence: CASSISPGPSYNEQFF.

The genes are TRBV6-5 and TRBJ1-2; D is unresolved. Per germline, CDR1 MNHEY and CDR2 SVGAGI. V was clipped by 8 bases and J by 3 bases, with 7 bases between them. There are 11 residues in the CDR3. This chain's CDR3 is CASGRDYGYTF. The CDR3 nucleotides read TGTGCCAGCGGCCGGGACTATGGCTACACCTTC.

The chain combines TRBV5-1 with TRBJ2-2, with D possibly matching TRBD2 (6 bases). The germline V gene has CDR1 SGHRS and CDR2 YFSETQ. Trimming shortened V by 0 bases and J by 7 bases, and 13 bases separated the two germline ends. The CDR3 covers 15 residues. CDR3 DNA: TGCGCCAGCAGCTTGGAAGGGCTAGCGAGCGGGGAGCTGTTTTTT. Its translation: CASSLEGLASGELFF.

This clone occurred a few times. V and J are TRBV5-4 and TRBJ2-5; D unclear. CDR3 size: 12 residues. CDR1 is SGHNT, CDR2 YYREEE, per germline (reference sequence). With 4 bases removed from V and 0 bases from J, the gap between germline ends came to 4 bases. CDR3 nucleotides: TGTGCCAGCAGCACTAACCAAGAGACCCAGTACTTC. As protein: CASSTNQETQYF.

The chain carries TRBV30 and TRBJ1-5, with a weak D call TRBD1 (5 bases). The V gene lost 2 bases and the J gene lost 7 bases, with 15 bases spanning the gap. This CDR3 is built from 14 residues. Germline CDR1 and CDR2: GTSNPN and SVGIG (reference sequence). The CDR3 region is CAWSPLRRGQPQHF. DNA of the CDR3: TGTGCCTGGAGTCCCCTGAGAAGGGGACAGCCCCAGCATTTT.